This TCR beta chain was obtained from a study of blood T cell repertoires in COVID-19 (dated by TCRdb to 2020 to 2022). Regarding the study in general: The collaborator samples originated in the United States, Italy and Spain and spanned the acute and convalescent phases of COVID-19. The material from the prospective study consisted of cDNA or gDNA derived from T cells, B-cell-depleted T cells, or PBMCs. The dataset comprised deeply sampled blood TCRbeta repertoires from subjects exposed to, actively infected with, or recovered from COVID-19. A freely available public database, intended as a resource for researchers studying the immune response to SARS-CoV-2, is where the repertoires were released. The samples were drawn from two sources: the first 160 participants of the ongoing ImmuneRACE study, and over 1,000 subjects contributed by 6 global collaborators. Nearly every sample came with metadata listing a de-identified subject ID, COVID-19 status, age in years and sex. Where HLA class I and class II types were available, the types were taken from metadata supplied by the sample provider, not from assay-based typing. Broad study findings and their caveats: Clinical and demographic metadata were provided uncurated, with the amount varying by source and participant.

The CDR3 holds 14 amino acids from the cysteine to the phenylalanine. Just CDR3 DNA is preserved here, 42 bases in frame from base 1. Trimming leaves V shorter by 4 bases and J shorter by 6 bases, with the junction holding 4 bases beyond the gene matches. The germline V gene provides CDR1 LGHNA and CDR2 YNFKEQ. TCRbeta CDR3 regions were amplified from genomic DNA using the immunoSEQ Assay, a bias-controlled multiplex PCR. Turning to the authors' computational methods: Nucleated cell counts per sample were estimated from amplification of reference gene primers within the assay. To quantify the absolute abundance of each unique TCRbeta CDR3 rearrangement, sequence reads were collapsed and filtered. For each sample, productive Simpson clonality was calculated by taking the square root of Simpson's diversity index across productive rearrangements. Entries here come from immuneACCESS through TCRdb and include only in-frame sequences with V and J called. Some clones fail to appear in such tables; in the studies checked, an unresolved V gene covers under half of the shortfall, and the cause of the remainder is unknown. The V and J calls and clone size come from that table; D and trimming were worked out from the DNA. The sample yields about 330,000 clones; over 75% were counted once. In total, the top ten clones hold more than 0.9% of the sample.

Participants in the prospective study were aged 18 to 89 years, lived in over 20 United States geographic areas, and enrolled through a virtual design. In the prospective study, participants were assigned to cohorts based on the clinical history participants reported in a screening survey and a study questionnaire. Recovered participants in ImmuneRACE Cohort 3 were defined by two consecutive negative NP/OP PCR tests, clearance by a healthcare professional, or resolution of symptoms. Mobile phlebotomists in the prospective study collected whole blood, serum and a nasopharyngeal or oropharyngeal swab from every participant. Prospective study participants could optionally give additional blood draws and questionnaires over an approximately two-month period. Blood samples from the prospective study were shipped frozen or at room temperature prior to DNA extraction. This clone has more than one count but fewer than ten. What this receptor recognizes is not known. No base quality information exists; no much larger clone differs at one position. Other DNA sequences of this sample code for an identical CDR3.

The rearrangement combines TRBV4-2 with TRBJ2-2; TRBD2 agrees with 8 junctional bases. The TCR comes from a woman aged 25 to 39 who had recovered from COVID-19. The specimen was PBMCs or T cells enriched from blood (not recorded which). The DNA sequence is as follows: TGTGCCAGCAGCCCCTCGACTAGCGCCGGGGAGCTGTTTTTT. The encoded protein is CASSPSTSAGELFF.